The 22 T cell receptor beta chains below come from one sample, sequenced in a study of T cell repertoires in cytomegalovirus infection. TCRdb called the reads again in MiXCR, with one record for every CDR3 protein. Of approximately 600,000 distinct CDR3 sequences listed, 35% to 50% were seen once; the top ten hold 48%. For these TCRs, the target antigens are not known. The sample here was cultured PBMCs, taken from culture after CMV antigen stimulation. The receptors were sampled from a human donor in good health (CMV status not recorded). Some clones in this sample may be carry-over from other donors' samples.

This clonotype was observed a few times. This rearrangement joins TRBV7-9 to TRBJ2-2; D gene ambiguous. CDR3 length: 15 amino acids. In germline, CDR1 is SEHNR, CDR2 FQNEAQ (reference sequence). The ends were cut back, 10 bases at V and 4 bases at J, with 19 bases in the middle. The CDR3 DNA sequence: TGTGCCAATACTTTCGGGTCCGGGCTCACCGGGGAGCTGTTTTTT. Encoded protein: CANTFGSGLTGELFF.

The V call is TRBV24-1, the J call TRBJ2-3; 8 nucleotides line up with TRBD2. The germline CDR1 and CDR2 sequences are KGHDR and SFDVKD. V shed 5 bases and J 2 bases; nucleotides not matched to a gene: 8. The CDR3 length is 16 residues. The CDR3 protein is CATSASRGGFTDTQYF. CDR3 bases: TGTGCCACCAGTGCATCTCGGGGGGGATTCACAGATACGCAGTATTTT.

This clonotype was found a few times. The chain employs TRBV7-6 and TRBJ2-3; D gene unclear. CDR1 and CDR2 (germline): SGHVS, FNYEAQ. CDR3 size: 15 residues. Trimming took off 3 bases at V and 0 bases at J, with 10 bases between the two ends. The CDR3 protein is CASSLFLSSTDTQYF. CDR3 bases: TGTGCCAGCAGCTTGTTTCTCTCTAGCACAGATACGCAGTATTTT.

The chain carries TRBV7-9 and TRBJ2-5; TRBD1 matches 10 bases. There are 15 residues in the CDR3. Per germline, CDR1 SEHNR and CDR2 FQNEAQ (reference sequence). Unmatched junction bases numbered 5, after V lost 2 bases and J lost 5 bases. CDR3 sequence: CASSLHDRGRETQYF. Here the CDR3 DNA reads TGTGCCAGCAGCTTACACGACAGGGGGCGGGAGACCCAGTACTTC.

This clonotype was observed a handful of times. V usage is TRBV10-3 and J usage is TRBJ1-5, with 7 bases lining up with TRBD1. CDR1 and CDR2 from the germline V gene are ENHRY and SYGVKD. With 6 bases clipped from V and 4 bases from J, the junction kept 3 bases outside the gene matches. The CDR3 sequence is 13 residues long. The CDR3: CAISGTVNQPQHF. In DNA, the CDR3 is TGTGCCATCAGCGGGACAGTGAATCAGCCCCAGCATTTT.

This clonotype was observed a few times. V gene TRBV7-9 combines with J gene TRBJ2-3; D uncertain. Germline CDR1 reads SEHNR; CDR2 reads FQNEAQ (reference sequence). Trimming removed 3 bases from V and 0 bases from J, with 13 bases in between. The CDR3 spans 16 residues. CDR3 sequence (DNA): TGTGCCAGCAGCTTCCCGTGGGGTGCCAGCACAGATACGCAGTATTTT. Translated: CASSFPWGASTDTQYF.

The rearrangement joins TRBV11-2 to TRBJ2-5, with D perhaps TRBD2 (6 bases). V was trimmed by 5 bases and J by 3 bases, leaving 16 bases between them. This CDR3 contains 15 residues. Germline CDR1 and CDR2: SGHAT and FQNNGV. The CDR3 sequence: CASSPEGTVKETQYF. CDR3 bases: TGTGCCAGCAGCCCGGAGGGAACTGTGAAAGAGACCCAGTACTTC.

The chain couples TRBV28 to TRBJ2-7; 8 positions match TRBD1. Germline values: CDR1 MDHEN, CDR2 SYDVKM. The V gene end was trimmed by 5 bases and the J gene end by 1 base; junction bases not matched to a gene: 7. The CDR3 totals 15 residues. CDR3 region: CASSPMRQGSYEQYF. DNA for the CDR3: TGTGCCAGCAGTCCCATGAGACAGGGGTCCTACGAGCAGTACTTC.

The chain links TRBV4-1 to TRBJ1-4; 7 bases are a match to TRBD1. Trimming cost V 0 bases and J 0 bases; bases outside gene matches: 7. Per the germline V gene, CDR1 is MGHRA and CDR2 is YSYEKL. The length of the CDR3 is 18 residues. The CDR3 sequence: CASSQEAPTGSTNEKLFF. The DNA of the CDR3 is TGCGCCAGCAGCCAAGAAGCCCCGACAGGGTCAACTAATGAAAAACTGTTTTTT.

The CDR3 sequence: CASSLAKTGGSILNTEAFF. The CDR3 DNA reads TGTGCCAGCAGTTTAGCCAAGACAGGGGGCTCAATTCTGAACACTGAAGCTTTCTTT. V and J are TRBV12-3 or TRBV12-4 and TRBJ1-1; TRBD1 agrees at 10 bases. Trimming at V came to 0 bases and at J to 0 bases, leaving 10 bases not matched to a gene. This CDR3 spans 19 amino acids.

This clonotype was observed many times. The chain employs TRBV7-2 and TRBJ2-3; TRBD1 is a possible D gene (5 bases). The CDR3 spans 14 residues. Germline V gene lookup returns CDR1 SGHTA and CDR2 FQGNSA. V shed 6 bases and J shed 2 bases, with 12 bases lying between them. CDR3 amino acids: CASSYRQLTDTQYF. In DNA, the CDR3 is TGTGCCAGCAGTTATAGACAGCTCACAGATACGCAGTATTTT.

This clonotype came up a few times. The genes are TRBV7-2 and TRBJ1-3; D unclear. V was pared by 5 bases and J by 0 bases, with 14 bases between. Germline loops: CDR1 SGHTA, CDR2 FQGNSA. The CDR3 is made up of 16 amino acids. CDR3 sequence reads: CASSPQAGLSGNTIYF. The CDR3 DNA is TGTGCCAGCAGCCCCCAGGCGGGCCTCTCTGGAAACACCATATATTTT.

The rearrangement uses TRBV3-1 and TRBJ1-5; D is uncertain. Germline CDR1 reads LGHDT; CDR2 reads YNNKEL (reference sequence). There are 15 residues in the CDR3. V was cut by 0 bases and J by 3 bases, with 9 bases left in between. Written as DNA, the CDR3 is TGTGCCAGCAGCCAAGATTTGGCCCACAATCAGCCCCAGCATTTT. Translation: CASSQDLAHNQPQHF.

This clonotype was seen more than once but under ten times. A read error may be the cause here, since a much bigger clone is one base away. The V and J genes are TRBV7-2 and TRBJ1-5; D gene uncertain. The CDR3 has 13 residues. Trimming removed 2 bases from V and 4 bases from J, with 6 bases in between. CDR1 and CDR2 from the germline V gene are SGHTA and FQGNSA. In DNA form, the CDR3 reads TGTGCCAGCAGCTTAAGGAGGAATCAGCCCCAGCATTTT. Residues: CASSLRRNQPQHF.

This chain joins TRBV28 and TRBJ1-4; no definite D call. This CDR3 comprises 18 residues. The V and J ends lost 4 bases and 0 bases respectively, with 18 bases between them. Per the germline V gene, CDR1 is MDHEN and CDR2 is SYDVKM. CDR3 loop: CASSSSGSFRATNEKLFF. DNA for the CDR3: TGTGCCAGCAGTTCGTCGGGATCCTTCCGGGCAACTAATGAAAAACTGTTTTTT.

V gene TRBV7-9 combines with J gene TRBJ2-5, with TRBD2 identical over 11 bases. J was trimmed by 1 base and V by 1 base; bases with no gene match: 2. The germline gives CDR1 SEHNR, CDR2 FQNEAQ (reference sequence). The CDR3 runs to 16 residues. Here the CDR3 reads CASSLVTSGAQETQYF. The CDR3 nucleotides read TGTGCCAGCAGCTTAGTGACTAGCGGGGCCCAAGAGACCCAGTACTTC.

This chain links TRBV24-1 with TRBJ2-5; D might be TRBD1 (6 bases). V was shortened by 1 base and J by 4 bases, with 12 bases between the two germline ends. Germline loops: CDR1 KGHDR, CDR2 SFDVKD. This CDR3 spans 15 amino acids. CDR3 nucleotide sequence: TGTGCCACCAGTGATTTTACAGGGACGGGAGAGACCCAGTACTTC. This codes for CATSDFTGTGETQYF.

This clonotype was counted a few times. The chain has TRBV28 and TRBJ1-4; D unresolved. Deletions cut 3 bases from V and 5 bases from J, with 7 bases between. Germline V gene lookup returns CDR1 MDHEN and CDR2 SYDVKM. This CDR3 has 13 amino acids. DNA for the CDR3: TGTGCCAGCAGTTTGGACGGCAATGAAAAACTGTTTTTT. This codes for CASSLDGNEKLFF.

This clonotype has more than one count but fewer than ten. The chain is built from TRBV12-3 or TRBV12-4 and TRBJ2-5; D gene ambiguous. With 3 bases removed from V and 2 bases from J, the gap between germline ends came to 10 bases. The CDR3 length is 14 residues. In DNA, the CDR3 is TGTGCCAGCAGTTTGGAAGGGCATCAAGAGACCCAGTACTTC. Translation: CASSLEGHQETQYF.

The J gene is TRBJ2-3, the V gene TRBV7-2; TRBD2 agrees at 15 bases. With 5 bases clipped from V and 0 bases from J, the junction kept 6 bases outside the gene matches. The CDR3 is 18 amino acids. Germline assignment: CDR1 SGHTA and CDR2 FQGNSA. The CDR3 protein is CASSRGTSGRPSTDTQYF. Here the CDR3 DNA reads TGTGCCAGCAGCCGCGGGACTAGCGGGAGGCCTAGCACAGATACGCAGTATTTT.

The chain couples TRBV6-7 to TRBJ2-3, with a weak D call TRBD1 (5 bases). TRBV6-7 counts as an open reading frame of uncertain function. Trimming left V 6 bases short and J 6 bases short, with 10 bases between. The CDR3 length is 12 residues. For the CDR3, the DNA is TGTGCCAGCAGGCTCAAGGGGGATACGCAGTATTTT. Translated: CASRLKGDTQYF.

In DNA, the CDR3 is TGTGCCAGCTCACCACCGCAACGGGATACGCAGTATTTT. Protein: CASSPPQRDTQYF. The gene calls are TRBV18 and TRBJ2-3; D call uncertain. CDR1 KGHSH and CDR2 LQKENI come from the germline V gene. CDR3 length: 13 amino acids. V lost 0 bases to trimming and J lost 6 bases, with 7 bases between them.